One and the same sample provided the 3 T cell receptor beta chains below, sequenced in a study of technical replicates of blood from a few donors. Clones were read by immunoSEQ multiplex PCR, and TCRdb kept only the in-frame ones, dropping some. The sample has about 88,000 clones; around 95% are singletons. The sequencing sample was made of T cells isolated from PBMCs. Receptor source: a human donor in good health.

V is TRBV27 and J is TRBJ1-4, with D possibly matching TRBD1 (5 bases). The CDR3 is 16 amino acids. The germline V gene has CDR1 MNHEY and CDR2 SMNVEV (reference sequence). Trimming took 4 bases from V and 3 from J, leaving 15 bases between them. The CDR3, as DNA: TGTGCCAGCAGTTCAAACCAAGGGGAATCTAATGAAAAACTGTTTTTT. Translating gives CASSSNQGESNEKLFF.

The rearrangement links TRBV10-3 to TRBJ2-7, with TRBD2 matching 8 bases. Germline trimming cut 5 bases from V and 0 bases from J; bases unmatched to any gene: 3. There are 14 residues in the CDR3. Germline V lookup: CDR1 ENHRY, CDR2 SYGVKD. The CDR3 DNA is TGTGCCATCAGTCTAGCGGGCCTCTCCTACGAGCAGTACTTC. Translation gives CAISLAGLSYEQYF.

Only one count was recorded for this clone. The chain links TRBV2 to TRBJ2-7; D may be TRBD2 (6 bases). Trimming removed 7 bases from V and 0 bases from J, with 10 bases in between. The CDR3 runs to 13 residues. Germline V lookup: CDR1 SNHLY, CDR2 FYNNEI. CDR3 DNA sequence: TGTGCCAGCAAGGAGGGATTCTCCTACGAGCAGTACTTC. It codes for CASKEGFSYEQYF.